Presented here are 27 T cell receptor beta chains from one specimen sequenced in a study of blood T cell repertoires in COVID-19. Generated by immunoSEQ multiplex PCR, the TCRdb table keeps only in-frame clones and is missing some. The profile shows 95,000 to 150,000 clones, around 85% of them singletons. The sequenced material came from peripheral blood. All receptors derive from a man aged 60 to 69 with acute or convalescent COVID-19.

V and J are TRBV6-5 and TRBJ2-5, with TRBD1 matching 7 bases. After removal of 6 bases from V and 4 bases from J, the junction contained 5 bases not matched to a gene. The CDR3 loop spans 13 amino acids. The V gene's germline CDR1 is MNHEY and CDR2 SVGAGI. Here the CDR3 reads CASRIQGRETQYF. Here the CDR3 DNA reads TGTGCCAGCAGAATACAGGGGCGAGAGACCCAGTACTTC.

This clone has just one count. The V gene is TRBV7-2, the J gene TRBJ2-3; TRBD2 is a possible D gene (6 bases). V gave up 4 bases and J gave up 7 bases, with 18 bases separating them. This CDR3 comprises 15 residues. Germline values: CDR1 SGHTA, CDR2 FQGNSA. CDR3 coding DNA: TGTGCCAGCAGCTCCTCTTGGGGGGTTGAGAATACGCAGTATTTT. This sequence encodes CASSSSWGVENTQYF.

The chain joins TRBV10-3 to TRBJ1-1, with D tentatively TRBD1 (6 bases). CDR1 is ENHRY and CDR2 is SYGVKD in the germline V gene. V lost 3 bases, J lost 1 base, and 9 bases lay in between. This CDR3 has 14 amino acids. CDR3 region: CAISDRTANTEAFF. The DNA of the CDR3 is TGTGCCATCAGTGACCGGACAGCGAACACTGAAGCTTTCTTT.

The J gene is TRBJ1-1, the V gene TRBV25-1, with 8 bases fitting TRBD1. Germline V gene lookup returns CDR1 MGHDK and CDR2 SYGVNS. The trim removed 3 bases at V and 3 bases at J, leaving 3 bases unmatched. The CDR3 runs to 14 residues. DNA for the CDR3: TGTGCCAGCAGTGACCGGACAGGGTACACTGAAGCTTTCTTT. It yields the protein CASSDRTGYTEAFF.

This chain links TRBV12-3 or TRBV12-4 with TRBJ1-3; D gene unclear. V lost 6 bases to trimming and J lost 4 bases, with 10 bases between them. The CDR3 loop spans 13 amino acids. CDR3 sequence: CASSSLRGNTIYF. The CDR3 DNA reads TGTGCCAGCAGCTCCCTCAGAGGAAACACCATATATTTT.

The chain is built from TRBV7-2 and TRBJ2-7; TRBD2 matches at 14 bases. Germline V gene sequence: CDR1 SGHTA, CDR2 FQGNSA. This CDR3 comprises 15 residues. Trimming cost V 4 bases and J 3 bases; bases outside gene matches: 2. CDR3 DNA sequence: TGTGCCAGCAGCTCGACTAGCGGGAGGGTCTACGAGCAGTACTTC. Translated: CASSSTSGRVYEQYF.

This chain joins TRBV30 and TRBJ2-7; possible D gene TRBD2, 5 bases. CDR1 and CDR2 from the germline V gene are GTSNPN and SVGIG (reference sequence). This CDR3 comprises 14 residues. Trimming cost V 4 bases and J 5 bases, with 18 bases left between them. CDR3 protein: CAWNPGAAGHEQYF. In DNA form, the CDR3 reads TGTGCCTGGAATCCGGGCGCGGCGGGCCACGAGCAGTACTTC.

The J gene is TRBJ2-6, the V gene TRBV28; maybe TRBD1 (6 bases). CDR1 MDHEN and CDR2 SYDVKM come from the germline V gene. This CDR3 is 16 amino acids long. V was trimmed by 6 bases and J by 0 bases, leaving 12 bases between them. In nucleotides, the CDR3 is TGTGCCAGCAGCGCCCCAGGGGTCTCTGGGGCCAACGTCCTGACTTTC. Translation: CASSAPGVSGANVLTF.

The J gene is TRBJ2-7, the V gene TRBV6-5, with a tentative D call TRBD1 (5 bases). This CDR3 is built from 15 residues. Germline CDR1 reads MNHEY; CDR2 reads SVGAGI. V was cut by 2 bases and J by 0 bases, with 11 bases left in between. The CDR3, as DNA: TGTGCCAGCAGTTACGGGCAGGGTATCTCCTACGAGCAGTACTTC. Amino acid sequence: CASSYGQGISYEQYF.

The chain uses TRBV24-1 and TRBJ2-1, with D maybe TRBD2 (6 bases). The germline V gene encodes CDR1 KGHDR and CDR2 SFDVKD. This CDR3 spans 13 amino acids. V lost 5 bases to trimming and J lost 6 bases, with 10 bases between them. CDR3 loop: CATSAGVVNEQFF. The CDR3 bases are TGTGCCACCAGTGCGGGAGTCGTCAATGAGCAGTTCTTC.

The chain carries TRBV5-1 and TRBJ2-2, with 7 nucleotides matching TRBD2. Per germline, CDR1 SGHRS and CDR2 YFSETQ. J lost 1 base, V lost 2 bases, and 2 bases had no gene match. The CDR3 is made up of 15 amino acids. CDR3 sequence: CASSLGRVNTGELFF. As DNA, the CDR3 is TGCGCCAGCAGCTTAGGGAGGGTGAACACCGGGGAGCTGTTTTTT. The variable domain in full, completed from reference TRBV5-1 and TRBJ2-2, reads KAGVTQTPRYLIKTRGQQVTLSCSPISGHRSVSWYQQTPGQGLQFLFEYFSETQRNKGNFPGRFSGRQFSNSRSEMNVSTLELGDSALYLCASSLGRVNTGELFFGEGSRLTVL.

The chain is built from TRBV3-1 (or the pseudogene TRBV3-2) and TRBJ2-5; D might be TRBD2 (6 bases). The CDR3 extends over 11 amino acids. CDR1 and CDR2 (germline): LGHDT, YNNKEL (reference sequence). Trimming took 8 bases from V and 5 from J, leaving 9 bases between them. CDR3 sequence reads: CASRGTETQYF. CDR3 in DNA: TGTGCCAGCCGGGGGACCGAGACCCAGTACTTC.

In this sample, this clone turned up many times. The chain recombines TRBV7-3 with TRBJ1-6, with TRBD1 matching over 8 bases. The CDR3 is 14 amino acids. V lost 8 bases to trimming and J lost 8 bases; unmatched junction nucleotides: 8. Germline-derived CDR1 and CDR2 are SGHTA and FQGTGA. The CDR3 region has the DNA TGTGCCAGCCTTCGACAGGGGCGGGATTCACCCCTCCACTTT. It is translated as CASLRQGRDSPLHF.

V and J are TRBV27 and TRBJ2-2; 11 bases are shared with TRBD2. Germline V gene lookup returns CDR1 MNHEY and CDR2 SMNVEV (reference sequence). Trimming at V came to 6 bases and at J to 5 bases, leaving 14 bases not matched to a gene. CDR3 size: 18 residues. CDR3 in amino acids: CASSPGGNLAGGTGELFF. The CDR3 DNA is TGTGCCAGCAGCCCGGGGGGGAACCTAGCGGGAGGAACCGGGGAGCTGTTTTTT.

The chain employs TRBV2 and TRBJ1-1, with TRBD1 as a possible D gene (6 bases). The CDR3 is 16 residues long. With 2 bases removed from V and 1 base from J, the gap between germline ends came to 14 bases. Per germline, CDR1 SNHLY and CDR2 FYNNEI. In DNA, the CDR3 is TGTGCCAGCAGTGAACGGCCAGGGGTGGGGAACACTGAAGCTTTCTTT. Translation gives CASSERPGVGNTEAFF.

This rearrangement joins TRBV27 to TRBJ1-1, with D maybe TRBD1 (6 bases). V gave up 6 bases and J gave up 5 bases, with 16 bases separating them. Per the germline V gene, CDR1 is MNHEY and CDR2 is SMNVEV (reference sequence). The CDR3 covers 14 residues. The CDR3 spells CASSLRGGATEAFF. Written as DNA, the CDR3 is TGTGCCAGCAGCTTACGAGGGGGGGCGACTGAAGCTTTCTTT.

This sequence joins TRBV18 and TRBJ2-1; 9 nucleotides align to TRBD1. The CDR3 is made up of 14 amino acids. V shed 5 bases, J shed 6 bases, and the junction held 5 bases outside the gene matches. Germline CDR1 reads KGHSH; CDR2 reads LQKENI. For the CDR3, the DNA is TGTGCCAGCTCATCCGGGACAGGGAGCAATGAGCAGTTCTTC. It specifies CASSSGTGSNEQFF.

The CDR3 loop is CASSQGTGMTYEQYF. The CDR3 DNA sequence: TGTGCCAGCAGCCAGGGGACAGGGATGACCTACGAGCAGTACTTC. The chain joins TRBV16 to TRBJ2-7; 9 bases are shared with TRBD1. The CDR3 totals 15 residues. V lost 3 bases and J lost 2; bases outside the gene matches: 5. Looked up from germline, CDR1 is KGHSY and CDR2 is FQNENV.

The gene calls are TRBV9 and TRBJ1-1; D might be TRBD1 (6 bases). Trimming left V 3 bases short and J 2 bases short, with 14 bases between. Germline V CDR1 and CDR2: SGDLS, YYNGEE. This CDR3 spans 15 amino acids. Here the CDR3 reads CASSARAGVNTEAFF. The CDR3 coding sequence is TGTGCCAGCAGCGCCCGGGCAGGGGTTAACACTGAAGCTTTCTTT.

The chain couples TRBV19 to TRBJ2-5; a weak D match, TRBD1 (5 bases). Looked up from germline, CDR1 is LNHDA and CDR2 is SQIVND (reference sequence). The CDR3 has 12 amino acids. The V end was cut by 8 bases, the J end by 5 bases, with 12 bases between. This chain's CDR3 is CASSAGWETQYF. In nucleotides, the CDR3 is TGTGCCAGTTCGGCAGGGTGGGAGACCCAGTACTTC.

The chain employs TRBV10-3 and TRBJ1-1; D not certain. Germline V gene lookup returns CDR1 ENHRY and CDR2 SYGVKD. CDR3 length: 13 residues. Trimming shortened V by 10 bases and J by 4 bases, and 16 bases separated the two germline ends. The CDR3 here is CATSRPGTTEAFF. The CDR3 bases are TGTGCCACCTCCCGCCCGGGTACCACTGAAGCTTTCTTT.

This clone was counted between two and nine times. The rearrangement uses TRBV10-3 and TRBJ2-7, with 11 bases lining up with TRBD2. The CDR3 runs 15 residues. Trimming removed 5 bases from V and 0 bases from J; junction bases left unmatched: 3. Germline-derived CDR1 and CDR2 are ENHRY and SYGVKD. The CDR3 here is CAISTGTSGSYEQYF. For the CDR3, the DNA is TGTGCCATCAGTACCGGGACTAGCGGCTCCTACGAGCAGTACTTC.

This chain connects TRBV11-3 to TRBJ1-1; 10 nucleotides match TRBD1. Germline CDR1 and CDR2: SGHNT and YENEEA. V gave up 11 bases and J gave up 11 bases; unmatched junction bases: 8. This CDR3 contains 11 residues. DNA for the CDR3: TGTGCCGAGGGGGACAGGGGAAGGGCTTTCTTT. Encoded protein: CAEGDRGRAFF. Complete variable domain (other parts from reference TRBV11-3 and TRBJ1-1): EAGVVQSPRYKIIEKKQPVAFWCNPISGHNTLYWYLQNLGQGPELLIRYENEEAVDDSQLPKDRFSAERLKGVDSTLKIQPAELGDSAVYLCAEGDRGRAFFGQGTRLTVV.

As DNA, the CDR3 is TGTGCCAGCAGCAACGATGGGAGCAAGGGAGAGACCCAGTACTTC. Protein: CASSNDGSKGETQYF. V usage is TRBV7-2 and J usage is TRBJ2-5; maybe TRBD2 (5 bases). Germline CDR1 SGHTA, CDR2 FQGNSA. This CDR3 contains 15 residues. Trimming took off 5 bases at V and 4 bases at J, with 17 bases between the two ends.

A single count supports this clone. V is TRBV7-6 and J is TRBJ2-3, with 9 bases aligning to TRBD2. V was clipped by 1 base and J by 3 bases; unmatched bases: 14. The CDR3 runs to 19 residues. CDR1 is SGHVS and CDR2 is FNYEAQ in the germline V gene. The CDR3 nucleotides are TGTGCCAGCAGCTTAGATCCAGGTAGAGCGGGAGGATGGACAGATACGCAGTATTTT. Amino acids: CASSLDPGRAGGWTDTQYF.

The chain is built from TRBV9 and TRBJ1-6, with TRBD1 matching over 7 bases. Trimming removed 4 bases from V and 6 bases from J; junction bases left unmatched: 7. The CDR3 has 15 residues. CDR1 is SGDLS and CDR2 is YYNGEE in the germline V gene. DNA for the CDR3: TGTGCCAGCAGCACCCTACAGGGGCCTAATTCACCCCTCCACTTT. Translation gives CASSTLQGPNSPLHF.

The chain combines TRBV12-3 or TRBV12-4 with TRBJ2-5; 7 bases match TRBD1. This CDR3 spans 12 amino acids. V was clipped by 6 bases and J by 5 bases; unmatched bases: 3. CDR3: CASSQTGETQYF. The CDR3 region has the DNA TGTGCCAGCAGCCAGACAGGGGAGACCCAGTACTTC.